This TCR beta chain was recovered during a study of cytomegalovirus exposure and HLA in healthy donors. The study, taken as a whole, reports: V- and J-gene trimming in TCR beta was tied to a missense DCLRE1C variant by an analysis performed later. Because they were indistinguishable, some V segments, including TRBV6-2 and TRBV6-3, were excluded. Being productive about 87% or about 30% of the time was typical of most TCR beta V segments in an earlier analysis.

The PCR employed 60 Vbeta primers together with 13 Jbeta primers. Sequencing was performed with immunoSEQ multiplex PCR; in TCRdb, only in-frame clones are kept and a portion is missing. The sample holds around 190,000 clones, around 77% seen once. The germline gives CDR1 DFQATT, CDR2 SNEGSKA (reference sequence). This CDR3 is 11 amino acids long. V lost 2 bases to trimming and J lost 7 bases, with 8 bases between them. To note about this clone: Its antigen is not known.

The sequence was collected from a man in his fifties or sixties in good health and CMV-seronegative. J is TRBJ1-2 and V is TRBV20-1, with D hard to call. Sequences were obtained from PBMCs. The CDR3 nucleotides are TGCAGTGCTAGACGCGAGGGTGGCTACACCTTC. Translating gives CSARREGGYTF.